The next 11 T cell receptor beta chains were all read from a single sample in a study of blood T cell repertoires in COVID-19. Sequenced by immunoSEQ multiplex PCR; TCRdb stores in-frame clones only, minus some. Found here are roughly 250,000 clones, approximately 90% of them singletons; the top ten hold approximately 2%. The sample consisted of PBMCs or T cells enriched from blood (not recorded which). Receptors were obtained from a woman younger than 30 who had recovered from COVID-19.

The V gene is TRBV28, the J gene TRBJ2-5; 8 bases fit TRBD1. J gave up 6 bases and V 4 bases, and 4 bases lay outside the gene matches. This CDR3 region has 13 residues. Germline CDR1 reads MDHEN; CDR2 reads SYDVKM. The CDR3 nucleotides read TGTGCCAGCAGTTCGGGACAGGCAAAGACCCAGTACTTC. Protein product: CASSSGQAKTQYF.

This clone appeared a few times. In nucleotides, the CDR3 is TGTGCCAGCAGAACTGGGACAGCTTATGGCTACACCTTC. This sequence encodes CASRTGTAYGYTF. V is TRBV12-3 or TRBV12-4 and J is TRBJ1-2; 7 nucleotides agree with TRBD1. V gave up 6 bases and J gave up 5 bases; unmatched junction bases: 6. This CDR3 contains 13 residues.

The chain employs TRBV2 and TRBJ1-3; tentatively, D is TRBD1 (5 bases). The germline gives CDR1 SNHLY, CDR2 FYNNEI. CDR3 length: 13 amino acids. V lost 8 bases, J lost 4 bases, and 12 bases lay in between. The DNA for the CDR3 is TGTGCCAGCGAGCAGGACACGGGAAACACCATATATTTT. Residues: CASEQDTGNTIYF.

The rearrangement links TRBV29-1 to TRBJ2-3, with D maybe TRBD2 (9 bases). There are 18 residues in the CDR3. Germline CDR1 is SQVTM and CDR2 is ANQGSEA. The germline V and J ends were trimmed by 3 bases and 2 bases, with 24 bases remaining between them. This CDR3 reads CSVEGRGQTSGYTDTQYF. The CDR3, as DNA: TGCAGCGTTGAGGGCAGGGGGCAAACTAGCGGGTACACAGATACGCAGTATTTT.

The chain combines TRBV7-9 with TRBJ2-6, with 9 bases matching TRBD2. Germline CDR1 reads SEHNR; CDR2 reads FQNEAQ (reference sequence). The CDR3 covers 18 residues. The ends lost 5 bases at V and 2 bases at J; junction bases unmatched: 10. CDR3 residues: CASSKLSSGIAGANVLTF. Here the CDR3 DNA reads TGTGCCAGCAGCAAGCTTTCTAGCGGGATTGCTGGGGCCAACGTCCTGACTTTC.

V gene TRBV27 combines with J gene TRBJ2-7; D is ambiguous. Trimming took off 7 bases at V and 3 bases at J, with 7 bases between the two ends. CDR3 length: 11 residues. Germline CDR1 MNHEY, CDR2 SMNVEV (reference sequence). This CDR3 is CASIQNYEQYF. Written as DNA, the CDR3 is TGTGCCAGCATACAGAACTACGAGCAGTACTTC.

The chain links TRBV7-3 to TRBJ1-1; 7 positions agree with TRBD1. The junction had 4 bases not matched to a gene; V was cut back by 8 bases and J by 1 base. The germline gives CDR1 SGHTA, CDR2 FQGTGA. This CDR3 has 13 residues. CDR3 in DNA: TGTGCCAGCGCTAGACAGGGGAACACTGAAGCTTTCTTT. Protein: CASARQGNTEAFF.

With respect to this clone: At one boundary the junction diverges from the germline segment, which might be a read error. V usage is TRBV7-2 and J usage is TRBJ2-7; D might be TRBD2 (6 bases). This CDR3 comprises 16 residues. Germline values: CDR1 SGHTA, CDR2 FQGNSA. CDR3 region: CASSLVGTSSLTPLDF. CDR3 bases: TGTGCCAGCAGCTTAGTAGGCACTAGCTCGTTGACCCCCCTCGATTTC.

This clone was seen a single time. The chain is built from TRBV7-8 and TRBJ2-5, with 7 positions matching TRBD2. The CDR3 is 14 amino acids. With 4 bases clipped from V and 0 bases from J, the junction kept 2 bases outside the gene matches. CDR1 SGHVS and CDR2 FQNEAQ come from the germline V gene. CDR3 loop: CASSSGTNQETQYF. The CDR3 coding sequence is TGTGCCAGCAGCTCGGGGACTAACCAAGAGACCCAGTACTTC.

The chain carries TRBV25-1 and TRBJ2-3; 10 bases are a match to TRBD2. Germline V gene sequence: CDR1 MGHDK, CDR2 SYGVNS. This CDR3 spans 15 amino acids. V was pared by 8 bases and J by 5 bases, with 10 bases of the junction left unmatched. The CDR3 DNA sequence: TGTGCCAGCTGCGGGACTAGCGTTGTAAGAGATACGCAGTATTTT. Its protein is CASCGTSVVRDTQYF.

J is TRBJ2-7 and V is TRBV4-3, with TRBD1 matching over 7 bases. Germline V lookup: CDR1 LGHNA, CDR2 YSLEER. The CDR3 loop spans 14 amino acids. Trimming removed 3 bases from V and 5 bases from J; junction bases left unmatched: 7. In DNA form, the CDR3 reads TGCGCCAGCAGCCAGGGGGACAGCTTGAACGAGCAGTACTTC. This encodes CASSQGDSLNEQYF.